Listed here are 27 T cell receptor beta chains from one sample, sequenced in a study of blood T cell repertoires in COVID-19. Sequencing was performed with immunoSEQ multiplex PCR; in TCRdb, only in-frame clones are kept and a portion is missing. The table shows some 140,000 clones, with approximately 88% occurring only once. Specimen: peripheral blood. The source of these receptors is a man between 65 and 85 years old with active COVID-19.

The J gene is TRBJ2-2, the V gene TRBV5-5; 14 bases are shared with TRBD2. This CDR3 is built from 15 residues. With V trimmed by 7 bases and J by 7 bases, 6 bases remained unmatched. In germline, CDR1 is SGHKS, CDR2 YYEKEE (reference sequence). CDR3 in amino acids: CASRAGLAGGGELFF. In DNA, the CDR3 is TGTGCCAGCCGGGCAGGACTAGCGGGAGGCGGGGAGCTGTTTTTT.

This chain connects TRBV2 to TRBJ2-2; 7 bases match TRBD2. The CDR3 length is 16 residues. Germline CDR1 and CDR2: SNHLY and FYNNEI. J was trimmed by 3 bases and V by 5 bases; bases with no gene match: 9. The CDR3 nucleotides read TGTGCCAGCAGTTTGGGGAGGGGTAAGGACACCGGGGAGCTGTTTTTT. Its protein is CASSLGRGKDTGELFF.

This clone appeared a single time. The chain joins TRBV29-1 to TRBJ1-1, with 7 bases identical to TRBD1. Germline V gene sequence: CDR1 SQVTM, CDR2 ANQGSEA. The CDR3 spans 14 residues. The junction had 8 bases not matched to a gene; V was cut back by 6 bases and J by 1 base. CDR3 coding DNA: TGCAGCGTAGTACACAGGGGAAAGAACACTGAAGCTTTCTTT. It yields the protein CSVVHRGKNTEAFF.

The chain carries TRBV27 and TRBJ2-1; the match to TRBD2 covers 7 bases. V dropped 2 bases and J dropped 3; count of bases not matched to a gene: 4. Germline V gives CDR1 MNHEY, CDR2 SMNVEV (reference sequence). The CDR3 spans 15 residues. This CDR3 is CASSLRLAVYNEQFF. The CDR3 DNA reads TGTGCCAGCAGTTTAAGGCTAGCGGTCTACAATGAGCAGTTCTTC.

The J gene is TRBJ2-1, the V gene TRBV11-3; 7 nucleotides line up with TRBD2. CDR1 is SGHNT, CDR2 YENEEA, per germline. The CDR3 is made up of 13 amino acids. The junction had 5 bases not matched to a gene; V was cut back by 0 bases and J by 12 bases. The CDR3 sequence: CASSLDQTGGQFF. The CDR3 DNA follows: TGTGCCAGCAGCTTAGATCAAACGGGGGGGCAGTTCTTC.

The J gene is TRBJ2-3, the V gene TRBV5-1, with D possibly TRBD1 on 7 matching bases. The length of the CDR3 is 14 residues. With 7 bases removed from V and 2 bases from J, the gap between germline ends came to 14 bases. CDR1 is SGHRS and CDR2 is YFSETQ in the germline V gene. The CDR3 sequence is CASVRGRNTDTQYF. The DNA of the CDR3 is TGCGCCAGCGTCAGGGGGAGGAACACAGATACGCAGTATTTT.

The genes are TRBV18 and TRBJ1-2; D gene ambiguous. The CDR3 runs 15 residues. From germline, CDR1 is KGHSH and CDR2 LQKENI. Trimming stripped 6 bases from V and 6 bases from J, with 20 bases between. The CDR3 here is CASSQQPGVLDGYTF. CDR3 sequence (DNA): TGTGCCAGCTCCCAACAGCCCGGGGTATTGGATGGCTACACCTTC.

This chain joins TRBV6-6 and TRBJ2-3; the D gene is possibly TRBD2 (6 bases). Trimming took off 1 base at V and 2 bases at J, with 10 bases between the two ends. The CDR3 loop spans 15 amino acids. Germline CDR1 and CDR2: MNHNY and SVGAGI (reference sequence). In DNA, the CDR3 is TGTGCCAGCAGTTACTTGGCGGGGTTCACAGATACGCAGTATTTT. Its translation: CASSYLAGFTDTQYF.

This chain uses TRBV7-9 with TRBJ2-3; D remains unclear. Germline-derived CDR1 and CDR2 are SEHNR and FQNEAQ (reference sequence). This CDR3 contains 16 residues. Trimming left V 1 base short and J 0 bases short, with 11 bases between. The DNA for the CDR3 is TGTGCCAGCAGCTTAGGTGCGCGCTCTAGCACAGATACGCAGTATTTT. The encoded protein is CASSLGARSSTDTQYF.

This rearrangement joins TRBV27 to TRBJ1-1, with 9 bases aligning to TRBD1. Looked up from germline, CDR1 is MNHEY and CDR2 is SMNVEV (reference sequence). V was pared by 5 bases and J by 0 bases, with 10 bases of the junction left unmatched. This CDR3 comprises 17 residues. The CDR3 sequence: CASSTYHGTGLNTEAFF. In DNA form, the CDR3 reads TGTGCCAGCAGTACCTACCACGGGACAGGGTTGAACACTGAAGCTTTCTTT.

The chain couples TRBV28 to TRBJ1-1, with TRBD1 as a possible D gene (5 bases). CDR1 MDHEN and CDR2 SYDVKM come from the germline V gene. The ends were cut back, 10 bases at V and 0 bases at J, with 15 bases in the middle. The CDR3 has 14 amino acids. The CDR3 DNA reads TGTGCCATCGACCCGGGACTGCTGAACACTGAAGCTTTCTTT. Translating gives CAIDPGLLNTEAFF.

The chain uses TRBV28 and TRBJ2-5; 11 nucleotides match TRBD2. This CDR3 has 15 residues. Per germline, CDR1 MDHEN and CDR2 SYDVKM. Trimming took 8 bases from V and 5 from J; bases not matched to a gene: 10. DNA for the CDR3: TGTGCCAGCGGCGCTACTAGCGGGAGAACGGAGACCCAGTACTTC. Translation gives CASGATSGRTETQYF.

The V and J genes are TRBV7-2 and TRBJ2-1; the match to TRBD1 covers 7 bases. The CDR3 loop spans 17 amino acids. The germline CDR1 and CDR2 sequences are SGHTA and FQGNSA. V trimming: 1 base; J trimming: 0 bases; junction bases outside the gene matches: 6. The chain's CDR3 is CASSLVGTASSYNEQFF. As DNA, the CDR3 is TGTGCCAGCAGCTTAGTCGGGACAGCGAGCTCCTACAATGAGCAGTTCTTC.

The chain joins TRBV3-1 (or the pseudogene TRBV3-2) to TRBJ2-1; TRBD2 aligns across 10 bases. There are 19 residues in the CDR3. Germline values: CDR1 LGHDT, CDR2 YNNKEL (reference sequence). Trimming took 3 bases from V and 4 from J; bases not matched to a gene: 15. The CDR3 DNA reads as TGTGCCAGCAGCCAGTCGGTAGGAGGACTAGCGGTGAGGTACAATGAGCAGTTCTTC. This sequence encodes CASSQSVGGLAVRYNEQFF.

This clone was found a few times. The chain joins TRBV7-9 to TRBJ2-3, with 8 positions matching TRBD2. The CDR3 has 14 amino acids. Germline V gives CDR1 SEHNR, CDR2 FQNEAQ (reference sequence). The V and J ends lost 5 bases and 1 base, in that order; junction bases with no gene match: 2. In nucleotides, the CDR3 is TGTGCCAGCAGCCAGACTAGCGGCACAGATACGCAGTATTTT. Translated, it gives CASSQTSGTDTQYF.

J is TRBJ2-2 and V is TRBV5-6; 10 positions match TRBD1. Germline lookup yields CDR1 SGHDT and CDR2 YYEEEE. V was pared by 1 base and J by 5 bases, with 5 bases of the junction left unmatched. The CDR3 spans 16 residues. CDR3 in amino acids: CASSLWDRGGTGELFF. The CDR3 DNA reads as TGTGCCAGCAGCTTGTGGGACAGGGGAGGAACCGGGGAGCTGTTTTTT.

J is TRBJ2-1 and V is TRBV6-4, with D tentatively TRBD2 (6 bases). V was shortened by 6 bases and J by 8 bases, with 17 bases between the two germline ends. This CDR3 has 14 amino acids. In germline, CDR1 is MRHNA, CDR2 SNTAGT. CDR3 region: CASSPYGSRDEQFF. For the CDR3, the DNA is TGTGCCAGCAGCCCCTACGGGAGCCGTGATGAGCAGTTCTTC.

In this sample, this clone turned up a few times. CDR3 protein: CATSTTGGTGEQYF. The CDR3 DNA is TGTGCCACCAGTACCACGGGAGGGACGGGCGAGCAGTACTTC. The rearrangement links TRBV24-1 to TRBJ2-7; 8 bases align to TRBD2. Germline CDR1 is KGHDR and CDR2 is SFDVKD. This CDR3 is built from 14 residues. V lost 6 bases and J lost 6; bases outside the gene matches: 9.

This rearrangement joins TRBV5-1 to TRBJ2-7, with TRBD2 identical over 14 bases. Per the germline V gene, CDR1 is SGHRS and CDR2 is YFSETQ. The CDR3 extends over 15 amino acids. J gave up 7 bases and V 0 bases, and 3 bases lay outside the gene matches. The CDR3 region is CASSLGGLAGGEQYF. Here the CDR3 DNA reads TGCGCCAGCAGCTTGGGAGGACTAGCGGGAGGTGAGCAGTACTTC.

This chain uses TRBV3-1 (or the pseudogene TRBV3-2) with TRBJ1-1; D is uncertain. With 5 bases removed from V and 3 bases from J, the gap between germline ends came to 13 bases. CDR1 LGHDT and CDR2 YNNKEL come from the germline V gene (reference sequence). CDR3 length: 14 residues. CDR3 protein: CASSWRERDTEAFF. The CDR3 coding sequence is TGTGCCAGCAGCTGGAGGGAGAGGGACACTGAAGCTTTCTTT.

This chain links TRBV28 with TRBJ2-7; 9 nucleotides match TRBD2. V shed 1 base, J shed 2 bases, and the junction held 3 bases outside the gene matches. CDR3 length: 15 amino acids. Germline CDR1 is MDHEN and CDR2 is SYDVKM. CDR3 sequence: CASSLLAGAPYEQYF. In DNA, the CDR3 is TGTGCCAGCAGTTTATTAGCGGGGGCCCCCTACGAGCAGTACTTC.

The gene calls are TRBV7-9 and TRBJ2-7, with TRBD1 matching 7 bases. Germline CDR1 is SEHNR and CDR2 is FQNEAQ (reference sequence). CDR3 length: 14 residues. V shed 2 bases, J shed 3 bases, and the junction held 4 bases outside the gene matches. The chain's CDR3 is CASSLMAGGYEQYF. The CDR3 DNA sequence: TGTGCCAGCAGCTTAATGGCAGGGGGCTACGAGCAGTACTTC.

J is TRBJ1-1 and V is TRBV28; 7 nucleotides align to TRBD1. The CDR3 totals 14 residues. Trimming at V came to 6 bases and at J to 1 base, leaving 5 bases not matched to a gene. The germline CDR1 and CDR2 sequences are MDHEN and SYDVKM. In DNA, the CDR3 is TGTGCCAGCAGGATACAGGGGTGGAACACTGAAGCTTTCTTT. It encodes CASRIQGWNTEAFF.

The chain is built from TRBV19 and TRBJ2-1; 7 bases align to TRBD2. Germline CDR1 is LNHDA and CDR2 is SQIVND (reference sequence). V lost 9 bases to trimming and J lost 8 bases; unmatched junction nucleotides: 16. This CDR3 has 15 amino acids. In nucleotides, the CDR3 is TGTGCCAGCCGGGACTATGGGTATGAAGTGGATGAGCAGTTCTTC. Protein product: CASRDYGYEVDEQFF. Drawing the rest from reference TRBV19 and TRBJ2-1, the complete variable domain is DGGITQSPKYLFRKEGQNVTLSCEQNLNHDAMYWYRQDPGQGLRLIYYSQIVNDFQKGDIAEGYSVSREKKESFPLTVTSAQKNPTAFYLCASRDYGYEVDEQFFGPGTRLTVL.

V and J are TRBV27 and TRBJ1-5; D is possibly TRBD1 (5 bases). This CDR3 region has 13 residues. Trimming cost V 6 bases and J 3 bases, with 9 bases left between them. Germline V gene data show CDR1 as MNHEY and CDR2 as SMNVEV (reference sequence). The CDR3 spells CASRQVYNQPQHF. Here the CDR3 DNA reads TGTGCCAGCAGACAGGTTTACAATCAGCCCCAGCATTTT.

The chain links TRBV18 to TRBJ2-1; D might be TRBD2 (5 bases). The germline V gene has CDR1 KGHSH and CDR2 LQKENI. The V end was cut by 3 bases, the J end by 6 bases, with 12 bases between. The CDR3 is 14 amino acids. CDR3 bases: TGTGCCAGCTCACCGGAGCGGTTATCCAATGAGCAGTTCTTC. It translates to CASSPERLSNEQFF.

Of note for this clone: Other DNA sequences in this specimen translate into the identical CDR3. The V call is TRBV2, the J call TRBJ2-7; TRBD1 is a possible D gene (5 bases). Per germline, CDR1 SNHLY and CDR2 FYNNEI. This CDR3 spans 12 amino acids. V lost 3 bases, J lost 2 bases, and 5 bases lay in between. CDR3 nucleotide sequence: TGTGCCAGCAGTGAGGGGCCCTACGAGCAGTACTTC. It translates to CASSEGPYEQYF.